Shown below are 13 T cell receptor beta chains from a single sample sequenced in a study of T cell repertoires in ileal Crohn's disease. Some clones are missing from TCRdb's copy, which holds only in-frame ones; the method was immunoSEQ multiplex PCR. Found here are about 12,000 clones, approximately 78% of them singletons; the top ten hold approximately 10%. Time point given: neoterminal ileum biopsy at postoperative endoscopy, about 6 months after surgery. The source material was ileal tissue. These receptors came from an adult with Crohn's disease.

The chain joins TRBV4-1 to TRBJ2-2; perhaps TRBD1 as D (6 bases). The CDR3 runs 17 residues. CDR1 and CDR2 (germline): MGHRA, YSYEKL. Trimming removed 0 bases at V and 3 bases at J, with 14 bases between. This chain's CDR3 is CASSQDRGHQHTGELFF. CDR3 nucleotide sequence: TGCGCCAGCAGCCAAGACCGGGGACATCAACACACCGGGGAGCTGTTTTTT.

V and J are TRBV18 and TRBJ2-7; TRBD1 aligns across 8 bases. V lost 3 bases and J lost 5; bases outside the gene matches: 6. CDR1 is KGHSH, CDR2 LQKENI, per germline. CDR3 length: 14 residues. Here the CDR3 DNA reads TGTGCCAGCTCACCTGAGACAGGGGTCAACGAGCAGTACTTC. Its protein product is CASSPETGVNEQYF.

The chain is built from TRBV6-4 and TRBJ2-1; perhaps TRBD1 as D (5 bases). V was cut by 11 bases and J by 0 bases, with 17 bases left in between. Germline CDR1 is MRHNA and CDR2 is SNTAGT. The CDR3 extends over 15 amino acids. CDR3 residues: CARTPDPFSYNEQFF. The CDR3 region has the DNA TGTGCCCGGACACCGGACCCCTTCTCCTACAATGAGCAGTTCTTC.

The chain is built from TRBV6-5 and TRBJ2-3; tentative D call: TRBD2 (6 bases). Trimming shortened V by 2 bases and J by 2 bases, and 14 bases separated the two germline ends. The CDR3 runs 16 residues. CDR1 and CDR2 from the germline V gene are MNHEY and SVGAGI. CDR3 loop: CASSYGSGVHTDTQYF. As DNA, the CDR3 is TGTGCCAGCAGTTACGGGTCGGGGGTCCACACAGATACGCAGTATTTT.

The V and J genes are TRBV10-3 and TRBJ2-1, with 8 bases matching TRBD2. This CDR3 is built from 16 residues. Germline V gives CDR1 ENHRY, CDR2 SYGVKD. V lost 0 bases, J lost 3 bases, and 4 bases stayed unmatched. The DNA of the CDR3 is TGTGCCATCAGTGAGTCCAGCGGGGGATTCTACAATGAGCAGTTCTTC. Residues: CAISESSGGFYNEQFF.

The chain couples TRBV2 to TRBJ2-3; D may be TRBD2 (5 bases). CDR1 SNHLY and CDR2 FYNNEI come from the germline V gene. V was pared by 0 bases and J by 5 bases, with 9 bases between. This CDR3 region has 14 residues. The CDR3 loop is CASSEALAGDTQYF. In DNA, the CDR3 is TGTGCCAGCAGTGAAGCGCTAGCAGGAGATACGCAGTATTTT.

The rearrangement links TRBV14 to TRBJ1-1; D remains unclear. This CDR3 contains 12 residues. Germline loops: CDR1 SGHDN, CDR2 FVKESK. V was shortened by 5 bases and J by 5 bases, with 9 bases between the two germline ends. CDR3 loop: CASSWAWTEAFF. In DNA, the CDR3 is TGTGCCAGCAGCTGGGCGTGGACTGAAGCTTTCTTT. Based on the CDR3 plus reference TRBV14 and TRBJ1-1, the full variable domain is EAGVTQFPSHSVIEKGQTVTLRCDPISGHDNLYWYRRVMGKEIKFLLHFVKESKQDESGMPNNRFLAERTGGTYSTLKVQPAELEDSGVYFCASSWAWTEAFFGQGTRLTVV.

This clone came up a few times. The CDR3 region is CASSVAASGSEYEQYF. The CDR3 coding sequence is TGTGCCAGCAGCGTAGCGGCTAGCGGGAGCGAATACGAGCAGTACTTC. J is TRBJ2-7 and V is TRBV9; 10 bases agree with TRBD2. This CDR3 region has 16 residues. V lost 0 bases to trimming and J lost 4 bases; unmatched junction nucleotides: 7. From germline, CDR1 is SGDLS and CDR2 YYNGEE.

The chain links TRBV7-9 to TRBJ1-2, with D possibly matching TRBD1 (5 bases). The germline V and J ends were trimmed by 5 bases and 5 bases, with 12 bases remaining between them. This CDR3 has 13 amino acids. CDR1 is SEHNR, CDR2 FQNEAQ, per germline (reference sequence). CDR3 nucleotide sequence: TGTGCCAGCAGCCTTGACAGTAATTATGGCTACACCTTC. Its protein is CASSLDSNYGYTF.

J is TRBJ2-7 and V is TRBV6-1; perhaps TRBD2 as D (6 bases). Germline-derived CDR1 and CDR2 are MNHNS and SASEGT. The CDR3 contains 13 residues. V was clipped by 3 bases and J by 4 bases, with 10 bases between them. The CDR3, as DNA: TGTGCCAGCAGTGAGGAGGGTTGGTACGAGCAGTACTTC. As protein: CASSEEGWYEQYF.

Points on this clone: Germline and junction disagree at one end, which may indicate a read error. This rearrangement joins TRBV29-1 to TRBJ2-5; 9 nucleotides align to TRBD1. The germline V gene has CDR1 SQVTM and CDR2 ANQGSEA. CDR3 size: 14 residues. The CDR3 loop reads CSVTRTGDQGTQYF. The CDR3 region has the DNA TGCAGCGTTACCCGGACAGGGGACCAAGGGACCCAGTACTTC.

This clone was detected once. The chain links TRBV5-1 to TRBJ2-5; possible D gene TRBD1, 6 bases. The DNA end lines up better with TRBJ2-7; the J call may be wrong. The CDR3 totals 14 residues. Looked up from germline, CDR1 is SGHRS and CDR2 is YFSETQ. CDR3 bases: TGCGCCAGCGCCGGACAGACCAACCCCTACGAGCAGTACTTC. Translating it yields CASAGQTNPYEQYF.

The gene calls are TRBV7-3 and TRBJ2-5; possibly TRBD2 for D (6 bases). The germline V and J ends were trimmed by 5 bases and 5 bases, with 12 bases remaining between them. This CDR3 is built from 13 residues. Germline CDR1 SGHTA, CDR2 FQGTGA. The CDR3 region has the DNA TGTGCCAGCAGCCCCGGGGGTAGCGAGACCCAGTACTTC. Amino acid sequence: CASSPGGSETQYF.